A selection of T cell receptor beta chains follows, all from one sample in a study of response to subunit inactivated influenza vaccine. From the RT-PCR reads, TCRdb called clonotypes with MiXCR, one entry per CDR3 protein. The profile shows around 200,000 distinct CDR3 sequences, around 15% of them singletons. The specimen comprised CD8+ T cells sorted from PBMCs, sampled roughly 5 days after vaccination. The receptor set was obtained from a man over 45 who received an inactivated influenza vaccine. Each CDR3 is given with its conserved first and last residue. The order of the fields is V gene, D gene, J gene, CDR3 length, CDR3 protein. A D gene is named only where the DNA matches it firmly.

TRBV9	TRBD2	TRBJ2-5	15	CASSATGTSQETQYF
TRBV6-6	.	TRBJ2-3	13	CASSYEGGDTQYF
TRBV20-1	TRBD2	TRBJ2-1	16	CSAREPGLAGVNEQFF
TRBV9	.	TRBJ2-1	14	CASSPMDSYNEQFF
TRBV11-2	.	TRBJ2-7	14	CASSLIRVWKEQYF
TRBV7-9	TRBD2	TRBJ2-1	15	CASSSRLAGGTEQFF
TRBV5-1	TRBD1	TRBJ2-7	15	CASPPRTGLSYEQYF
TRBV4-2	.	TRBJ1-2	12	CASSQDLQGYTF
TRBV27	TRBD2	TRBJ2-2	16	CASSLATSAYTGELFF
TRBV7-9	TRBD2	TRBJ2-5	13	CASFLRGQETQYF
TRBV5-6	.	TRBJ2-1	16	CASSLGPGEYFNEQFF
TRBV7-9	.	TRBJ1-6	13	CASSLDSDSPLHF
TRBV14	TRBD2	TRBJ2-3	19	CASSQDRPIAGGYTDTQYF
TRBV28	.	TRBJ2-3	14	CASKNYRLTDTQYF
TRBV6-1	.	TRBJ2-2	16	CASILTPRTNTGELFF
TRBV9	TRBD2	TRBJ2-1	14	CASRQNEGTSPQFF
TRBV20-1	TRBD2	TRBJ2-2	15	CSARGLAGAPGELFF
TRBV5-6	.	TRBJ2-7	13	CASSPGLGFPQYF
TRBV4-2	.	TRBJ1-1	16	CASSQARDGENTEAFF
TRBV12-3/TRBV12-4	.	TRBJ2-5	15	CASSPSDSHQETQYF
TRBV3-1	TRBD2	TRBJ2-3	17	CASSQPWVRGSTDTQYF
TRBV5-6	.	TRBJ2-1	13	CASSWGSRGEQFF
TRBV4-3	TRBD2	TRBJ2-3	17	CASSQDHSSGVTDTQYF
TRBV15	.	TRBJ2-1	15	CATSRDLGLYNEQFF
TRBV29-1	.	TRBJ2-1	13	CSVGLDSYNEQFF
TRBV6-5	TRBD1	TRBJ2-2	19	CASSYSSDRDRGDTGELFF
TRBV7-8	.	TRBJ2-6	17	CASSLVGRANGANVLTF
TRBV6-2/TRBV6-3	.	TRBJ2-5	14	CASSQGFAEETQYF